This T cell receptor (beta chain) was sequenced during a study of cytomegalovirus exposure and HLA in healthy donors listed by TCRdb under 2017. About the full investigation: An earlier analysis of several hundred of the donors reported 250 to 300 Gb of sequence data and some 120 million unique TCR beta sequences from about 200 million T cells. An early release covering roughly 580 HLA-typed donors comprised approximately 290 gigabases of sequencing data and around 80 million unique TCR sequences. The genetic ancestry cluster associated with self-reported Caucasian donors included about 81% of the roughly 400 genotyped donors. The study aimed to test whether cataloging public T cell receptors could reveal signatures of past pathogen exposure. The study profiled the T cell repertoires of 500 to 800 subjects by immunosequencing and related them to cytomegalovirus serostatus. Besides the first cohort of approximately 710 subjects, a separate validation cohort made up of 120 different subjects was used. The study combined high-throughput TCR immunosequencing, statistical association of individual TCRs with disease status, and machine learning to predict cytomegalovirus infection status. In a later analysis, previously published TCR beta repertoires from fewer than 750 donors were re-analyzed and high-resolution HLA genotyping was added so that TCR occurrence patterns could be studied. Rather than using new phenotypic data, the later analysis identified candidate immune exposures from TCR beta sequences and from how often those sequences occurred across donors. In an earlier analysis of about 590 of the donors, high-throughput TCR beta sequencing was used to judge whether each TCR beta V gene segment behaved as functional or pseudogenic. Donor age, sex, ethnicity and CMV serostatus were compiled alongside the repertoire data. Genome-wide SNP genotypes for about 55% of the roughly 670 donors were used in a later genetic analysis, which treated that subset as a discovery cohort. Every repertoire in the discovery cohort had been generated on one and the same sequencing platform. Class I and class II HLA loci were covered by the typing at four-digit resolution. Typing coverage varied by locus: 629-630 donors for A, B, C, DRB1 and DQB1; approximately 500 for DQA1; around 570 for DPA1; approximately 450 for DPB1. Because of strong linkage in the cohort, roughly five DR-DQ haplotypes were treated as single units for association and clustering. Among around 400 genotyped donors of the cohort, an average of approximately 240,000 unique TCR beta nucleotide sequences were sequenced per donor, roughly 20% of them non-productive. Overall study outcomes, separate from this receptor: In a later genetic analysis, fewer N-insertions in productive TCRs were reported among donors in an Asian-associated ancestry cluster than the approximately 630-donor mean. Immune exposure information for the cohort was limited to CMV serostatus. A few of the identified cytomegalovirus-associated TCR beta chains were confirmed in vitro to be specific for cytomegalovirus antigens. The sequencing pipeline was judged likely to have produced a cluster of highly shared sequence variants as a technical artifact. Several of the top co-occurrence clusters appeared to be linked to parvovirus B19, influenza, CMV and Epstein-Barr virus, according to a later analysis. A further reported finding was that TCR beta sequences accurately predicted the HLA-A and HLA-B alleles for most subjects in the first cohort. Approximately 18 rarely observed V segments, including chromosome 9 orphons, were excluded from the earlier analysis of some 590 of the donors because counts were too low. Because HLA typing was missing for some donors at each locus, association tests included only the typed subset. A later analysis found that most CMV-associated TCR beta chains appeared HLA-restricted, with HLA associations seemingly driven largely by CMV exposure. The presence/absence analyses assumed that sequencing depth was roughly uniform across donors, and that assumption may not be true. Cytomegalovirus status was reported to be diagnosed by the classifier with high specificity and sensitivity in both the original and validation cohorts. An earlier analysis of some 560 of the donors showed that most TCR beta V segments appeared in productive rearrangements either about 90% or about 30% of the time, which broadly matched IMGT annotations. This cohort had only TCR beta chains sequenced, and the lack of alpha or paired-chain data limited which features could be detected. The study listed 164 TCR beta chains as associated with cytomegalovirus. An association between a missense DCLRE1C variant and V-gene and J-gene trimming of TCR beta chains was found in a later genetic analysis and replicated in an independent cohort. Correlated functional status among segregating V segments might reflect linkage disequilibrium, but an unknown experimental factor could not be ruled out. Compared with equally common non-associated chains, HLA-associated TCR beta chains in a later analysis were more clonally expanded and had lower generation probabilities. Assigning TCR associations to individual alleles was difficult when HLA alleles, especially DR and DQ, strongly co-occurred. A later analysis associated 15,000 to 20,000 TCR beta sequences with specific HLA alleles at a false discovery rate of 0.05. The authors suggested that the approach could potentially be extended to other disease states and immunological phenotypes. A later analysis found that TCR association rates varied across HLA loci, with DRB1 alleles showing the most associated TCRs and HLA-C alleles the fewest. Across donors, most TCR sequences were observed very rarely, whereas some public TCRs were present in many individuals.

The cohort consisted of 600 to 700 healthy bone marrow donors. All cohort members were sampled while nominally healthy, although unrecorded immune exposures were likely present. The donor tested CMV seronegative and was one of the 352 seronegative cohort members. Each donor provided a peripheral blood sample, and peripheral blood mononuclear cells were used for TCR beta sequencing. The Qiagen DNeasy Blood Extraction Kit was used to extract genomic DNA from the blood cell samples. In its sample, this clone was seen once. The antigen it recognizes is unknown. Per-base quality was not reported, and no clone a single base away is much larger than it. Library generation was performed with the immunoSEQ multiplex PCR assay. For the multiplex PCR, a mixture combining 60 forward primers for TCR Vbeta segments and 13 reverse primers for TCR Jbeta segments was used. A multiplex PCR assay on genomic DNA amplified the CDR3 region of rearranged TCR beta genes. The Illumina HiSeq System was used to sequence the amplified TCR beta libraries as 87-base-pair reads. On the authors' methods: A later analysis counted 65 million to 90 million unique TCR beta chains across the 666 repertoires, and roughly 10 million of these chains were shared by at least two donors. Raw reads were error-corrected and collapsed into unique sequences with a nearest-neighbor algorithm that merged closely related sequences to remove PCR and sequencing errors. Alignment of CDR3 sequences to IMGT reference sequences was used to assign V, D and J gene segments. For a sequence to be retained, a match of at least six nucleotides to both a V gene segment and a J gene segment was required. A rearrangement was called productive if the CDR3 had no stop codons and remained in frame with V and J, and every other rearrangement was called non-productive. CDR3 was defined according to IMGT convention as the region running from the second conserved V-encoded cysteine to the conserved J-encoded phenylalanine. Sequences without an unambiguous match to a single V gene segment were excluded from the earlier analysis of several hundred of the donors. An earlier analysis of a few hundred of the donors called V segments functional above 56.7% productive rearrangements and segregating when the between-donor standard deviation exceeded 5%. To diagnose cytomegalovirus status from the catalog of TCR beta chain sequences, a statistical classification framework was built. In a later analysis, V and J genes were assigned by comparing TCR nucleotide sequences against IMGT/GENE-DB human TR gene sequences. A later analysis assigned CDR3 sequences and most-parsimonious VDJ recombination scenarios with the TCRdist pipeline. A later analysis defined each TCR beta chain by its CDR3 amino acid sequence plus V-gene family, and excluded reads lacking a unique V-gene family. A later analysis removed several hundred highly shared, low-generation-probability nucleotide sequences to deal with suspected cross-contamination and a sequencing artifact. In a later analysis, a clonal expansion index for each public chain was calculated from normalized within-repertoire ranks of inferred template counts. In a later analysis, generation probabilities were computed with a VDJ recombination model fitted to out-of-frame rearrangements, and the resulting probabilities were checked against IGoR. A later analysis scored TCR-TCR, TCR-HLA and TCR-CMV co-occurrence with hypergeometric tests, applying a repertoire-size bias correction to TCR pairs. To estimate false discovery rates, a later analysis permuted the HLA or CMV assignments 20 times. In a later analysis, co-occurring TCRs were grouped using DBSCAN, and TCRdist sequence similarity was added for clustering within HLA-allele-positive subsets. Co-occurrence clustering excluded repertoires with fewer than 30,000 or more than 120,000 public chains, plus five with anomalous nucleotide sharing. The table comes from immuneACCESS by way of TCRdb, which keeps in-frame sequences with V and J called. Part of the clones is missing from these tables; in studies checked, under half for an unresolved V gene and the rest for unknown reasons. V, J and clone size are those of that table, while D and trimming were read from the DNA. The sample yields some 150,000 clones; about four fifths were counted once. In total, the top ten clones hold around 2.3% of the sample.

The sequencing sample was made of PBMCs. This clonotype was sampled from a woman aged 45-65 years in good health and CMV-seronegative.

The CDR3 loop reads CASSMGGSTDTQYF. The DNA is as follows: TGTGCCAGCAGTATGGGCGGGAGCACAGATACGCAGTATTTT. This chain is built from TRBV6-6 and TRBJ2-3; TRBD2 might be the D gene, on 5 matching bases. From its cysteine to its phenylalanine, the CDR3 spans 14 amino acids. Only the CDR3 portion is preserved as DNA: 42 bases, with reading frame beginning at the first base. CDR1 MNHNY and CDR2 SVGAGI are derived from the germline V gene (reference sequence). Between the V and J ends, shortened by 5 bases and 0 bases respectively, the junction contains 9 bases.